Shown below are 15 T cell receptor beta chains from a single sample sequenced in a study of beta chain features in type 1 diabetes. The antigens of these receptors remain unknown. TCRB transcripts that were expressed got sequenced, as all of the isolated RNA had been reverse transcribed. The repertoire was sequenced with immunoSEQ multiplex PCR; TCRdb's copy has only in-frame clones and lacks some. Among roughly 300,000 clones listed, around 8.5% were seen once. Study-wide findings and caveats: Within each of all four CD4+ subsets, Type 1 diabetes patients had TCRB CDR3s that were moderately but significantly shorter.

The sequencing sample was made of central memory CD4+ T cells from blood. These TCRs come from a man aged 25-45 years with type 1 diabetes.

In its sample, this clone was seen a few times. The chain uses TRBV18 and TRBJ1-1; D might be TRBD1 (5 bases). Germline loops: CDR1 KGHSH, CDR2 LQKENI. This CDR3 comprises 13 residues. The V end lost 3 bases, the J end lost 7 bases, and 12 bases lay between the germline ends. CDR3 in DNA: TGTGCCAGCTCACCCCGTGGGGACCGTGAAGCTTTCTTT. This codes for CASSPRGDREAFF. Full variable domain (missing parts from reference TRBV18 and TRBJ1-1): NAGVMQNPRHLVRRRGQEARLRCSPMKGHSHVYWYRQLPEEGLKFMVYLQKENIIDESGMPKERFSAEFPKEGPSILRIQQVVRGDSAAYFCASSPRGDREAFFGQGTRLTVV.

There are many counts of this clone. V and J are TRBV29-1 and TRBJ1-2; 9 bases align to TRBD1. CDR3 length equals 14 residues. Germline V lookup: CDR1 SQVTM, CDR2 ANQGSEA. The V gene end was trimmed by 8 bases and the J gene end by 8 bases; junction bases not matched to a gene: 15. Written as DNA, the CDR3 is TGCAGCTCCAAAGGCGGGACAGGGCCCGGCGGCTACACCTTC. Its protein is CSSKGGTGPGGYTF.

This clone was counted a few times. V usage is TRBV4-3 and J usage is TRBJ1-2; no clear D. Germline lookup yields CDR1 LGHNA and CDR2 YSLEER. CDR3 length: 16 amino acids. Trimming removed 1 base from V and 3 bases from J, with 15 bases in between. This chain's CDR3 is CASSQVSGSTYYGYTF. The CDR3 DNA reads TGCGCCAGCAGCCAAGTTTCCGGAAGCACCTACTATGGCTACACCTTC.

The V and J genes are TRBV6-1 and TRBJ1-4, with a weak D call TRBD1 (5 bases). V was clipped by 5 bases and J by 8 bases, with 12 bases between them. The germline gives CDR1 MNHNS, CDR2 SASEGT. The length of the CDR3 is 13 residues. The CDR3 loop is CASSRGIGEKLFF. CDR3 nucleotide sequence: TGTGCCAGCAGTCGGGGGATCGGGGAAAAACTGTTTTTT.

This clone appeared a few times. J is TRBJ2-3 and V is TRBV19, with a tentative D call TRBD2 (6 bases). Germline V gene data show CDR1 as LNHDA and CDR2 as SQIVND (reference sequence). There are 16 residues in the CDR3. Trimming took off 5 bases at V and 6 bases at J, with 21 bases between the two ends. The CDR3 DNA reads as TGTGCCAGTAGTGCCCTACGGGGGACGCAAGGGGATACGCAGTATTTT. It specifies CASSALRGTQGDTQYF.

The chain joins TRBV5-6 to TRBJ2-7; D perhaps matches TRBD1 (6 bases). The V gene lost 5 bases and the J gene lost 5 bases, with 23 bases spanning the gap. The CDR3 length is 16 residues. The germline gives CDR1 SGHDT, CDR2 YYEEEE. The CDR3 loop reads CASSLLVGAGANEQYF. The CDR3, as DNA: TGTGCCAGCAGTTTGCTTGTCGGCGCAGGGGCAAACGAGCAGTACTTC.

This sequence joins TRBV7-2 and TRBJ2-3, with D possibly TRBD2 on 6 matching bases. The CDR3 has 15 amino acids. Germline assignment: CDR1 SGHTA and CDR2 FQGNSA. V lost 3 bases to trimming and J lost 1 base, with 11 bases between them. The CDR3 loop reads CASSFLGGGTDTQYF. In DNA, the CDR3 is TGTGCCAGCAGCTTCCTCGGCGGGGGCACAGATACGCAGTATTTT.

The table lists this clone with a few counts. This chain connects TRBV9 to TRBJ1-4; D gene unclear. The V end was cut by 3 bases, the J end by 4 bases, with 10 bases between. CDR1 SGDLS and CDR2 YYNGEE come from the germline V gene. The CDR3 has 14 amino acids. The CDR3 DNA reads TGTGCCAGCAGCGGATCAGGTGGTAATGAAAAACTGTTTTTT. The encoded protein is CASSGSGGNEKLFF.

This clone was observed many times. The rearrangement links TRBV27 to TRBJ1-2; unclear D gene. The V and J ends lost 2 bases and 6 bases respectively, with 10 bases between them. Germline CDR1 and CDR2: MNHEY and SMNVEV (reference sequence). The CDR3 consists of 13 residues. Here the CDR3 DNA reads TGTGCCAGCAGTTTAAGGTCAACTGATGGCTACACCTTC. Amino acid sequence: CASSLRSTDGYTF.

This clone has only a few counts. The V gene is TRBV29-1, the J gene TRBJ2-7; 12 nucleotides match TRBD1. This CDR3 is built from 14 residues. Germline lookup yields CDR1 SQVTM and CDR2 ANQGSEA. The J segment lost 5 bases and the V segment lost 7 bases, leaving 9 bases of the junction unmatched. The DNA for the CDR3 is TGCAGCGGTGCTCCGGGACAGGGGGCGCACGAGCAGTACTTC. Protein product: CSGAPGQGAHEQYF.

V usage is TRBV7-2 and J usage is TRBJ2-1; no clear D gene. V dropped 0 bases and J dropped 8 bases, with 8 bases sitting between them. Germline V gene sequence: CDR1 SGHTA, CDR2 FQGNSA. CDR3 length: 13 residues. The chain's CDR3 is CASSLAIGYEQFF. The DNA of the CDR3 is TGTGCCAGCAGCTTAGCGATAGGGTATGAGCAGTTCTTC.

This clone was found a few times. CDR3 sequence: CAWKGQGASYEQYF. The CDR3 DNA reads TGTGCCTGGAAAGGACAGGGGGCTTCCTACGAGCAGTACTTC. The gene calls are TRBV30 and TRBJ2-7; 11 nucleotides line up with TRBD1. This CDR3 is built from 14 residues. Trimming at V came to 4 bases and at J to 1 base, leaving 3 bases not matched to a gene. Germline V gene data show CDR1 as GTSNPN and CDR2 as SVGIG (reference sequence).

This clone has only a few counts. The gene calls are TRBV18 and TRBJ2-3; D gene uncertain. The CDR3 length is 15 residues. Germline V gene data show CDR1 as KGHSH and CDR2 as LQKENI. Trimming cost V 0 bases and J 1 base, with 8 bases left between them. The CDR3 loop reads CASSPPVVGTDTQYF. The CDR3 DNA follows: TGTGCCAGCTCACCACCAGTGGTGGGCACAGATACGCAGTATTTT.

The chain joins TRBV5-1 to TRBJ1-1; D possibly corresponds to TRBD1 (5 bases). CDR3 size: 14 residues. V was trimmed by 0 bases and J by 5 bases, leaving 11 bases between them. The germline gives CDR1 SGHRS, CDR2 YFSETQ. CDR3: CASSLGPRETEAFF. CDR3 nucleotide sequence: TGCGCCAGCAGCTTGGGTCCCAGGGAAACTGAAGCTTTCTTT.

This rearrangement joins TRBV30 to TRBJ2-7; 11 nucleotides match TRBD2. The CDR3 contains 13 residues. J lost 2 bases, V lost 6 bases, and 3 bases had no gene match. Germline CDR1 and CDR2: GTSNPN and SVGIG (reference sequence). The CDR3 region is CACETSGAYEQYF. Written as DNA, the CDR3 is TGTGCCTGTGAGACTAGCGGGGCCTACGAGCAGTACTTC. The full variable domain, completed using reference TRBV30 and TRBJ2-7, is SQTIHQWPATLVQPVGSPLSLECTVEGTSNPNLYWYRQAAGRGLQLLFYSVGIGQISSEVPQNLSASRPQDRQFILSSKKLLLSDSGFYLCACETSGAYEQYFGPGTRLTVT.